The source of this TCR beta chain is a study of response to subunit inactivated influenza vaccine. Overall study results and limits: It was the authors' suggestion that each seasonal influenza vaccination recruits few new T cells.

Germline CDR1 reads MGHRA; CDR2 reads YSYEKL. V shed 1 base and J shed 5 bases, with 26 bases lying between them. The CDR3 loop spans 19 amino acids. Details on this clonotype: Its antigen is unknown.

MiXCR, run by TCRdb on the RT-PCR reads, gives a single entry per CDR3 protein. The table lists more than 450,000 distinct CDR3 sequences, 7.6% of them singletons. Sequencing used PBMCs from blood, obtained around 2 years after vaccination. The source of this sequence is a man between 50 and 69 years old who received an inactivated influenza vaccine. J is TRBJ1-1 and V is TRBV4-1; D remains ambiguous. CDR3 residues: CASSQVLRRREAEGTEAFF. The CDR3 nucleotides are TGCGCCAGCAGCCAAGTTTTGAGGCGGAGGGAGGCAGAAGGAACTGAAGCTTTCTTT.